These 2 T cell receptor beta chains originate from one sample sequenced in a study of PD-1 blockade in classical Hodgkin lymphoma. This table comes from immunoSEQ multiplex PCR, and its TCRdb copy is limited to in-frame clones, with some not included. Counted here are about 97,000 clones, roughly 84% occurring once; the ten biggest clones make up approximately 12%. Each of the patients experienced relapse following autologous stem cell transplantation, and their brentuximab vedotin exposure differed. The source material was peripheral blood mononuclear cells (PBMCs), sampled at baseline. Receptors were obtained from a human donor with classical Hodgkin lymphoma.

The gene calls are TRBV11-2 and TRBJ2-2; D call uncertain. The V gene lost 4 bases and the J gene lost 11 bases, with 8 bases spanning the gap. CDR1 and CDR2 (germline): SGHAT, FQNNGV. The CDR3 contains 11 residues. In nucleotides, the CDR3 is TGTGCCAGCAGCTCGGGTAGAGAGCTGTTTTTT. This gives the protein CASSSGRELFF.

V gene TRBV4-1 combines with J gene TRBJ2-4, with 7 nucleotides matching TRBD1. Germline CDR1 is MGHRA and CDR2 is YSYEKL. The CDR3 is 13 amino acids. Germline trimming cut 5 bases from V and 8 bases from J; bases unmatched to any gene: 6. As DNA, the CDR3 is TGCGCCAGCAGCTTGGGACAGTGGGACATTCAGTACTTC. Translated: CASSLGQWDIQYF.